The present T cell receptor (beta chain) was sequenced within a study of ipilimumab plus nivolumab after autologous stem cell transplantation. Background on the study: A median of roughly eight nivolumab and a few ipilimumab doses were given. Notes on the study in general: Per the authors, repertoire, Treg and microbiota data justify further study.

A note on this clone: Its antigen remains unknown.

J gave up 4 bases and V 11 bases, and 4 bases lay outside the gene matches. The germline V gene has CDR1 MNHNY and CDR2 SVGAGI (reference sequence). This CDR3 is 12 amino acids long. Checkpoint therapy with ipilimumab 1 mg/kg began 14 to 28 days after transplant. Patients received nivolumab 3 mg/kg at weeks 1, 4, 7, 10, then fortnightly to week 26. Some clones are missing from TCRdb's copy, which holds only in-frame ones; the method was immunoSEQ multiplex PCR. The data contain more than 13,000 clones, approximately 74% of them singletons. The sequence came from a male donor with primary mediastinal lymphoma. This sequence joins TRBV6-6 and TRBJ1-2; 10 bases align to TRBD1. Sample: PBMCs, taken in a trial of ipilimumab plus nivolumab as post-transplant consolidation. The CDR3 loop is CAGQGVLYGYTF. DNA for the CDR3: TGTGCCGGACAGGGGGTTCTCTATGGCTACACCTTC.